This T cell receptor (beta chain) was sequenced during a study of cytomegalovirus exposure and HLA in healthy donors. Study outcomes and limitations: In vitro assays verified that three CMV-associated chains recognized CMV antigens specifically.

The primer mix had 60 Vbeta and 13 Jbeta primers. Clones were read by immunoSEQ multiplex PCR, and TCRdb kept only the in-frame ones, dropping some. The data hold 150,000 or so clones, with about 70% observed a single time. The CDR3 covers 15 residues. Trimming at V came to 3 bases and at J to 4 bases, leaving 6 bases not matched to a gene. Germline V gene sequence: CDR1 SGHAT, CDR2 FQNNGV. This clone appeared a few times. What it binds is not known. The chain employs TRBV11-2 and TRBJ2-5; 9 bases map to TRBD2. The material sequenced was PBMCs. The sequence derives from a male donor in good health and CMV-seronegative. The CDR3 nucleotides are TGTGCCAGCAGCTTCGGGCGGGAGGGGATAGAGACCCAGTACTTC. Translated: CASSFGREGIETQYF.